This TCR beta chain was obtained from a study of blood T cell repertoires in COVID-19 (TCRdb year 2020). In terms of the full investigation: Collaborator samples came from the United States, Italy and Spain and covered acute and convalescent phases of COVID-19. The prospective study material was composed of cDNA or gDNA derived from T cells, B-cell-depleted T cells, or PBMCs. Deeply sampled blood TCRbeta repertoires from subjects exposed to, actively infected with, or recovered from COVID-19 were included in the dataset. HLA class I and class II types, where available, came from metadata supplied by the sample provider rather than from assay-based typing. The samples were drawn from the first 160 participants of the ongoing ImmuneRACE study and from 1,254 subjects provided by 6 global collaborators. A freely available public database, intended as a resource for researchers studying the immune response to SARS-CoV-2, is where the repertoires were released. Sample metadata almost always included a de-identified subject ID, COVID-19 status, age in years and sex.

In Seattle, one collaborating source enrolled patients while the infection was active and tracked those patients longitudinally over the course of disease. Collaborating institutions collected whole blood in K2EDTA tubes following their own protocols. For TCRbeta analysis, collaborators shipped samples in one of three forms: frozen whole blood, isolated PBMCs, or DNA extracted from either of those sample types. TCRbeta CDR3 regions were amplified from genomic DNA using the immunoSEQ Assay, a bias-controlled multiplex PCR. The source study handled its data this way. The number of nucleated cells in each sample was estimated by amplification of reference gene primers within the assay. To quantify the absolute abundance of each unique TCRbeta CDR3 rearrangement, sequence reads were collapsed and filtered. For each sample, productive Simpson clonality was calculated by taking the square root of Simpson's diversity index across productive rearrangements. TCRdb provides this immuneACCESS table in a form limited to in-frame rearrangements. Some clones are lacking; in checked studies, under half of them reflect an unresolved V gene, and why the rest are absent is not known. V and J calls and clone size come straight from that table; D and trimming were deduced from the DNA. The sample yields almost 90,000 clones; about 90% were counted once. The top ten constitute 6.5% to 8% of the sample.

A distance of 20 bases separates the germline ends of V and J, which lose 0 bases and 2 bases respectively. The CDR3, cysteine through phenylalanine, is 18 amino acids long. The kept DNA is CDR3 alone, 54 bases in frame from the first base. The germline V gene supplies CDR1 LGHNA and CDR2 YNFKEQ. General conclusions and limits of the study: How much clinical and demographic metadata was included differed by source and by participant, and the metadata was provided uncurated.

About this clone itself: Its cognate antigen has yet to be identified. One base away there is no much larger clone; base qualities are not given.

The sequence derives from a man younger than 35 with COVID-19, enrolled during active disease. The chain employs TRBV4-2 and TRBJ2-7; perhaps TRBD1 is the D gene, with 6 bases matching. The source material was peripheral blood. The DNA sequence is given as TGTGCCAGCAGCCAAGATCCCGCCTCGGGACAACGCACCTACGAGCAGTACTTC. This is translated as CASSQDPASGQRTYEQYF.